These 15 T cell receptor beta chains were sequenced from one sample in a study of shared clonotypes between healthy human individuals. Measured with immunoSEQ multiplex PCR; TCRdb has only the in-frame clones, and not every one. The repertoire holds 950,000 to 1,300,000 clones, 75% seen once, with roughly 1.5% in the top ten. The sample consisted of memory CD4+ T cells sorted from blood. This sample's subset: CD45RA-negative fraction. These receptors originate from a man aged 18 to 29 in good health.

The chain recombines TRBV10-2 with TRBJ1-3; tentatively, D is TRBD1 (6 bases). Germline CDR1 reads WSHSY; CDR2 reads SAAADI. The V end lost 7 bases, the J end lost 0 bases, and 19 bases lay between the germline ends. The CDR3 sequence is 17 residues long. DNA for the CDR3: TGCGCCAGCAAAATTTCTCAGGGGATGGACTCTGGAAACACCATATATTTT. As protein: CASKISQGMDSGNTIYF.

This clone showed up just once. The chain combines TRBV10-1 with TRBJ1-1, with D possibly TRBD1 on 5 matching bases. Germline loops: CDR1 WNHNN, CDR2 SYGVQD (reference sequence). The CDR3 is made up of 13 amino acids. V was shortened by 4 bases and J by 8 bases, with 14 bases between the two germline ends. The CDR3 is CASSGGPGVEAFF. Written as DNA, the CDR3 is TGCGCCAGCAGTGGGGGCCCGGGCGTGGAAGCTTTCTTT.

This sequence joins TRBV5-4 and TRBJ2-7; D ambiguous. The CDR3 has 14 amino acids. From germline, CDR1 is SGHNT and CDR2 YYREEE (reference sequence). V was clipped by 0 bases and J by 5 bases, with 12 bases between them. This CDR3 is CASSLGSNPNEQYF. In DNA form, the CDR3 reads TGTGCCAGCAGCTTGGGGTCGAACCCCAACGAGCAGTACTTC.

Points on this clone: At the DNA level, this CDR3 is encoded by other sequences in the same sample as well. This sequence joins TRBV2 and TRBJ1-1, with 7 bases that match TRBD1. The CDR3 spans 13 residues. The V segment lost 7 bases and the J segment 1 base; nucleotides outside the gene matches: 3. Germline V gives CDR1 SNHLY, CDR2 FYNNEI. For the CDR3, the DNA is TGTGCCAGCACTCGGACAGGGAACACTGAAGCTTTCTTT. Its translation is CASTRTGNTEAFF.

V gene TRBV11-2 combines with J gene TRBJ1-4, with D unclear. CDR3 length equals 15 residues. Germline loops: CDR1 SGHAT, CDR2 FQNNGV. Trimming removed 1 base from V and 5 bases from J, with 11 bases in between. In DNA form, the CDR3 reads TGTGCCAGCAGCTTAGGAGGTCTAGGCAATGAAAAACTGTTTTTT. Residues: CASSLGGLGNEKLFF.

The V gene is TRBV12-5, the J gene TRBJ1-2, with D hard to call. V was cut by 1 base and J by 7 bases, with 7 bases left in between. This CDR3 has 12 amino acids. Per germline, CDR1 LGHNT and CDR2 FRNRAP. The CDR3 coding sequence is TGTGCTAGTGGTTTGGGGTGGAGTGGCTACACCTTC. This codes for CASGLGWSGYTF.

V gene TRBV5-1 combines with J gene TRBJ2-3; D may be TRBD2 (6 bases). This CDR3 comprises 15 residues. V lost 0 bases and J lost 6, with 14 bases in between. CDR1 and CDR2 from the germline V gene are SGHRS and YFSETQ. This CDR3 is CASSLVGGLQDTQYF. CDR3 nucleotide sequence: TGCGCCAGCAGCTTGGTTGGGGGACTCCAGGATACGCAGTATTTT. The whole variable domain, remainder taken from reference TRBV5-1 and TRBJ2-3, is KAGVTQTPRYLIKTRGQQVTLSCSPISGHRSVSWYQQTPGQGLQFLFEYFSETQRNKGNFPGRFSGRQFSNSRSEMNVSTLELGDSALYLCASSLVGGLQDTQYFGPGTRLTVL.

This sequence joins TRBV7-9 and TRBJ2-3, with D maybe TRBD2 (5 bases). Trimming shortened V by 5 bases and J by 2 bases, and 14 bases separated the two germline ends. The germline V gene has CDR1 SEHNR and CDR2 FQNEAQ (reference sequence). This CDR3 is 15 amino acids long. As DNA, the CDR3 is TGTGCCAGCAGCCCCGATGGGAGCAACACAGATACGCAGTATTTT. This encodes CASSPDGSNTDTQYF.

Concerning this clone: This CDR3 is also generated by other DNA sequences in the sample. The chain links TRBV30 to TRBJ1-1; D might be TRBD1 (5 bases). The CDR3 has 11 amino acids. V dropped 5 bases and J dropped 5 bases, with 9 bases sitting between them. Germline V CDR1 and CDR2: GTSNPN, SVGIG (reference sequence). As DNA, the CDR3 is TGTGCCTGGTCAGGGTATACTGAAGCTTTCTTT. Protein product: CAWSGYTEAFF.

This clone appeared once. The chain couples TRBV29-1 to TRBJ2-7, with D maybe TRBD1 (6 bases). V gave up 1 base and J gave up 0 bases, with 7 bases separating them. CDR1 is SQVTM and CDR2 is ANQGSEA in the germline V gene. This CDR3 comprises 13 residues. In DNA form, the CDR3 reads TGCAGCGTTGAAGGACAGGCCTCCTACGAGCAGTACTTC. This sequence encodes CSVEGQASYEQYF.

The genes are TRBV10-3 and TRBJ1-1, with 9 nucleotides matching TRBD1. CDR3 length equals 15 residues. Germline CDR1 is ENHRY and CDR2 is SYGVKD. V was clipped by 6 bases and J by 4 bases; unmatched bases: 9. The chain's CDR3 is CAISGTGSRITEAFF. The CDR3 coding sequence is TGTGCCATCAGCGGGACAGGGTCTCGGATCACTGAAGCTTTCTTT.

The chain has TRBV5-1 and TRBJ1-2, with TRBD1 as a possible D gene (5 bases). Looked up from germline, CDR1 is SGHRS and CDR2 is YFSETQ. V dropped 2 bases and J dropped 8 bases, with 10 bases sitting between them. This CDR3 is built from 12 residues. DNA of the CDR3: TGCGCCAGCAGCTTCGGGGCGGGAGGCTACACCTTC. Translating it yields CASSFGAGGYTF.

The chain couples TRBV19 to TRBJ2-2; D might be TRBD1 (6 bases). The CDR3 has 15 amino acids. V was cut by 5 bases and J by 1 base, with 11 bases left in between. Germline CDR1 is LNHDA and CDR2 is SQIVND (reference sequence). The CDR3 nucleotides are TGTGCCAGTAGTCCAGGGGCCCTGAACACCGGGGAGCTGTTTTTT. It is translated as CASSPGALNTGELFF.

This clone showed up just a few times. This chain joins TRBV27 and TRBJ2-1, with a weak D call TRBD2 (5 bases). Germline V CDR1 and CDR2: MNHEY, SMNVEV (reference sequence). Trimming removed 6 bases at V and 1 base at J, with 10 bases between. CDR3 length: 14 amino acids. CDR3 bases: TGTGCCAGCAGGCCGGGGATGTCCTACAATGAGCAGTTCTTC. This encodes CASRPGMSYNEQFF.

This clone was recorded a few times. V gene TRBV5-6 combines with J gene TRBJ2-5, with 7 bases aligning to TRBD2. This CDR3 has 15 residues. Germline CDR1 SGHDT, CDR2 YYEEEE. With 3 bases clipped from V and 2 bases from J, the junction kept 7 bases outside the gene matches. Written as DNA, the CDR3 is TGTGCCAGCAGCTCCCCACGAGCGGGGCAAGAGACCCAGTACTTC. Translating gives CASSSPRAGQETQYF.